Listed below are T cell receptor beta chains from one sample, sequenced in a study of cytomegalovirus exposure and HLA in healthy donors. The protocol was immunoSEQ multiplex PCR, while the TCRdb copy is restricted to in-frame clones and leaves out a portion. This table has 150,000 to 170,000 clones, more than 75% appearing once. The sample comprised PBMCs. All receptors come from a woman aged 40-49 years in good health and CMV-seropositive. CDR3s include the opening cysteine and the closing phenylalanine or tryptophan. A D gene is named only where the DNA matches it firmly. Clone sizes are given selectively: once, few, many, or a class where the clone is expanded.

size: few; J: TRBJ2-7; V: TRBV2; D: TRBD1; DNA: TGTGCCAGCCGCCGGGACAGGGGAACCTACGAGCAGTACTTC; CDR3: CASRRDRGTYEQYF
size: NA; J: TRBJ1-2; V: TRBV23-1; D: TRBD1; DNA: TGCGCCAGCACCCGGGACAGGGGGAGAACCCACTATGGCTACACCTTC; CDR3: CASTRDRGRTHYGYTF
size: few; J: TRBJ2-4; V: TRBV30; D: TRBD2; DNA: TGTGCCTGGAGGGGAGGGGCCTTAGCCAAAAACATTCAGTACTTC; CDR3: CAWRGGALAKNIQYF
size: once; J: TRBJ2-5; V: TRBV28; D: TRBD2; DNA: TGTGCCAGCAGTCCTCATTGGGGAGCGGGACCCTTAGACCAAGAGACCCAGTACTTC; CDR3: CASSPHWGAGPLDQETQYF
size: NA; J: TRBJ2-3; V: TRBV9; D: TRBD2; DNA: TGTGCCAGCAGGCCAGCGGGAGCAGATACGCAGTATTTT; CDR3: CASRPAGADTQYF
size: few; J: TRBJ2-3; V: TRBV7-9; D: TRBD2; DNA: TGTGCCAGCAGCTCCTCGACTAGCGGGGGCACAGATACGCAGTATTTT; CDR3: CASSSSTSGGTDTQYF
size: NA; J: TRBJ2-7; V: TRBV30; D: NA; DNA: TGTGCCTGGGCGGTCCTCCTTTCGAGGTCTGAGCAGTACTTC; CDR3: CAWAVLLSRSEQYF
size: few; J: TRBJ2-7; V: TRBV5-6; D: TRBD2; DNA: TGTGCCAGCAGCTTGGGCGTTGGCGGGAGGGTTCCTCGCGAGCAGTACTTC; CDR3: CASSLGVGGRVPREQYF
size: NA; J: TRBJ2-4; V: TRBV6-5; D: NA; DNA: TGTGCCAGCAGTTACATGGGGACTGGAGCCAAAAACATTCAGTACTTC; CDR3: CASSYMGTGAKNIQYF
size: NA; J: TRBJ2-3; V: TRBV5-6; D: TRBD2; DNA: TGTGCCAGCAGCTCTGAGCGGGAGGCCCTCACAGATACGCAGTATTTT; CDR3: CASSSEREALTDTQYF
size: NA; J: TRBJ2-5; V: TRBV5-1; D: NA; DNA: TGCGCCAGCAGCATCGCGGGAAATCAAGAGACCCAGTACTTC; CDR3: CASSIAGNQETQYF
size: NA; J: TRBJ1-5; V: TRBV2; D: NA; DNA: TGTGCCTCACAAGCAGGGGTCAATCAGCCCCAGCATTTT; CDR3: CASQAGVNQPQHF
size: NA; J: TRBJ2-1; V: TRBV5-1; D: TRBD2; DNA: TGCGCCAGCAGCTCTCCTCTAGCGGGAGTGCATGAGCAGTTCTTC; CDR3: CASSSPLAGVHEQFF
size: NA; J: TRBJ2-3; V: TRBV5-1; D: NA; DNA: TGCGCCAGCAGCTTGGATGCCATCCAGGATACGCAGTATTTT; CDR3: CASSLDAIQDTQYF
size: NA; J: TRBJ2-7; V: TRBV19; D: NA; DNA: TGTGCCAGTAGCAACGGGGACGAGCAGTACTTC; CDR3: CASSNGDEQYF
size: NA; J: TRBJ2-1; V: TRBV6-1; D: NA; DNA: TGTGCCAGCAAGGGGAACTATGAGCAGTTCTTC; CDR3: CASKGNYEQFF
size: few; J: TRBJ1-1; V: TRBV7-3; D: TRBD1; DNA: TGTGCCAGCAGCTCAAACAGGGGGATGAACACTGAAGCTTTCTTT; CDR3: CASSSNRGMNTEAFF
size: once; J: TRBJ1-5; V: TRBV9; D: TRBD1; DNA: TGTGCCAGCAGCGTGGGACAGGGAACCCAGCCCCAGCATTTT; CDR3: CASSVGQGTQPQHF
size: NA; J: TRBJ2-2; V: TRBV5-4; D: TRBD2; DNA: TGTGCCAGCAGCTCCGGGACTAGCGGCACCGGGGAGCTGTTTTTT; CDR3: CASSSGTSGTGELFF
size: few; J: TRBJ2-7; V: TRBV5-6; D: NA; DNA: TGTGCCAGCAGCTTTGAACTACATCACGAGCAGTACTTC; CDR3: CASSFELHHEQYF
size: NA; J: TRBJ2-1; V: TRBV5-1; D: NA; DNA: TGCGCCAGCAGCTTGGAGACAACCCTCTCCTACAATGAGCAGTTCTTC; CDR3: CASSLETTLSYNEQFF
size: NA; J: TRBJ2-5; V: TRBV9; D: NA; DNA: TGTGCCAGCAGCGAGGGGATGGGACTCAACTTAGAGACCCAGTACTTC; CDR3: CASSEGMGLNLETQYF
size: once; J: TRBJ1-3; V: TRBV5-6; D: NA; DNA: TGTGCCAGCAGTTTCGGGACACTAGGAAACACCATATATTTT; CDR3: CASSFGTLGNTIYF
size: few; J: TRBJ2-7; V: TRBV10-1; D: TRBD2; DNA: TGCGCCAGCAGTCCTCTAGCGGGAGGTCTACCCTACGAGCAGTACTTC; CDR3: CASSPLAGGLPYEQYF
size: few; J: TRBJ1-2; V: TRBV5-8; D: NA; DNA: TGTGCCAGCGGCCCAAGAGGAGAGGGTGGCTACACCTTC; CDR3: CASGPRGEGGYTF
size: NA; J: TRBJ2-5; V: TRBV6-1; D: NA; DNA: TGTGCCAGCAGTAGAAACCAGGGATACATAGAGACCCAGTACTTC; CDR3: CASSRNQGYIETQYF
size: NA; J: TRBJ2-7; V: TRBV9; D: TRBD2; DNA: TGTGCCAGCAGTCGAGCGGGAACCTACGAGCAGTACTTC; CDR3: CASSRAGTYEQYF
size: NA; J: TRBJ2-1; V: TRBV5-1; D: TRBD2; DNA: TGCGCCAGCAGCTTGGAAGTTTGGACTAGCGGGAGAGGTGAGCAGTTCTTC; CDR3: CASSLEVWTSGRGEQFF
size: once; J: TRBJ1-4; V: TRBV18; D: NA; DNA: TGTGCCAGCTCACCACCGTCGGTTAGTGAAAAACTGTTTTTT; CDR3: CASSPPSVSEKLFF
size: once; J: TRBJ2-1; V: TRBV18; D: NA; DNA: TGTGCCAGCTCACCAGAACCTATCTCCTCCTACAATGAGCAGTTCTTC; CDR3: CASSPEPISSYNEQFF
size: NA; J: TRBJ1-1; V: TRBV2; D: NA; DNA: TGTGCCAGCAGCCCCCCCGGGAAGAACACTGAAGCTTTCTTT; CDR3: CASSPPGKNTEAFF
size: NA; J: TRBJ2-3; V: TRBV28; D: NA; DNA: TGTGCCAGCAGTGCGTACGCAGATACGCAGTATTTT; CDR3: CASSAYADTQYF
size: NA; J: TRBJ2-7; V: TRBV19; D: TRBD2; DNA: TGTGCCAGTAGTATGGTGGGAGGGAGGAACGAGCAGTACTTC; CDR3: CASSMVGGRNEQYF
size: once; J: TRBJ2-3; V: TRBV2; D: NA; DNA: TGTGCCAGCGAGAGAAGCACAGATACGCAGTATTTT; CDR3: CASERSTDTQYF
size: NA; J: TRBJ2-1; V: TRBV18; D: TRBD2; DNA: TGTGCCAGCTCCGGGACTAGCGGGACCCTCGTGGGCAATGAGCAGTTCTTC; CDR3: CASSGTSGTLVGNEQFF
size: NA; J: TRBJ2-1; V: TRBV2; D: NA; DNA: TGTGCCAGCAGCGCCCGGGAGGGGGCGATCTACAATGAGCAGTTCTTC; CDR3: CASSAREGAIYNEQFF
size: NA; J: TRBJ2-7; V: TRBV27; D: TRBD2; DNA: TGTGCCAGCAGTTCGGGAGGTAAGGGCGAATACGAGCAGTACTTC; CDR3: CASSSGGKGEYEQYF
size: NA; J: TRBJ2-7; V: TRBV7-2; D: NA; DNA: TGTGCCAGCAGCCCCTCCTTAGACAGTACCTACGAGCAGTACTTC; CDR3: CASSPSLDSTYEQYF
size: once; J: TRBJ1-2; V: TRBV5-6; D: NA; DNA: TGTGCCAGCAGCCAAGACAGGCTTAACTATGGCTACACCTTC; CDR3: CASSQDRLNYGYTF
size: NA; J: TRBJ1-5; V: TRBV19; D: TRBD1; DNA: TGTGCCAGTACTCCGACAGGGCTTGGTCAGCCCCAGCATTTT; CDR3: CASTPTGLGQPQHF
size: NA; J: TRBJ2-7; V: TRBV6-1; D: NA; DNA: TGTGCCAGCAGTGAAGTGGGCCTCCCCTACGAGCAGTACTTC; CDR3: CASSEVGLPYEQYF
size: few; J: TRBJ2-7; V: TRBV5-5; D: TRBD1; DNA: TGTGCCAGCAGCTCACAGGGGGCCTACGAGCAGTACTTC; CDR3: CASSSQGAYEQYF